This is a list of T cell receptor beta chains from one sample in a study of pediatric ulcerative colitis. Here immunoSEQ multiplex PCR was the method, and the copy in TCRdb shows in-frame clones only, minus some. Of 44,000 or so clones detected, about 79% appear once; the ten largest clones hold about 4%. Material for sequencing was gut tissue. The source is a girl between 10 and 17 years old with moderate ulcerative colitis. Each CDR3 is given with its conserved first and last residue. D genes are given only for firm matches. Clone size is shown for a subset of rows, as once, few, many or a class of expanded clone.

J gene,D gene,clone size,V gene,CDR3 DNA,CDR3 protein
TRBJ2-1,TRBD2,.,TRBV6-1,TGTGCCAGCAGTGAATTCCTAGCGGGGTACAATGAGCAGTTCTTC,CASSEFLAGYNEQFF
TRBJ2-7,.,.,TRBV6-1,TGTGCCAGCAACCCCACAGGGATCAGTTACGAGCAGTACTTC,CASNPTGISYEQYF
TRBJ1-5,.,.,TRBV6-1,TGTGCCAGCAATCGACCTAGGACGAGCAATCAGCCCCAGCATTTT,CASNRPRTSNQPQHF
TRBJ2-1,TRBD2,.,TRBV5-6,TGTGCCAGCAGCCACAGCGGGAGCTCCTACAATGAGCAGTTCTTC,CASSHSGSSYNEQFF
TRBJ1-1,TRBD1,.,TRBV6-1,TGTGCCAGCTTAGGACAGGGAAGGGCTGAAGCTTTCTTT,CASLGQGRAEAFF
TRBJ1-1,.,few,TRBV30,TGTGCCTGGAGGGGGCTATCGAACACTGAAGCTTTCTTT,CAWRGLSNTEAFF
TRBJ1-6,TRBD1,few,TRBV14,TGTGCCAGCAGCAGGGGGCAGGGGAGTTCACCCCTCCACTTT,CASSRGQGSSPLHF
TRBJ2-1,TRBD2,.,TRBV5-4,TGTGCCAGCAGCGCAGGACTAGCGGGGCACAATGAGCAGTTCTTC,CASSAGLAGHNEQFF
TRBJ2-2,.,.,TRBV6-5,TGTGCCAGCAAATTGAGGGCCCCCGGGGAGCTGTTTTTT,CASKLRAPGELFF
TRBJ2-7,.,.,TRBV5-6,TGTGCCAGCAGCTTGCAGACTTTACTGGACTACGAGCAGTACTTC,CASSLQTLLDYEQYF
TRBJ2-1,.,.,TRBV27,TGTGCCAGCAGTTTTTTTCCGGTGGGAGTTAGGTACAATGAGCAGTTCTTC,CASSFFPVGVRYNEQFF
TRBJ1-1,.,.,TRBV7-2,TGTGCCAGCAGCTTGAACAGATACACTGAAGCTTTCTTT,CASSLNRYTEAFF
TRBJ2-1,.,.,TRBV30,TGTGCCTGGAAAGCGGTCGGGAATGAGCAGTTCTTC,CAWKAVGNEQFF
TRBJ1-5,.,few,TRBV2,TGTGCCAGCAGTGATCCGGGGGGAAATCAGCCCCAGCATTTT,CASSDPGGNQPQHF
TRBJ2-3,TRBD2,.,TRBV27,TGTGCCAGCAGTTTGACTAGCGGGGGGTTCACAGATACGCAGTATTTT,CASSLTSGGFTDTQYF
TRBJ2-7,.,.,TRBV27,TGTGCCAGCAGTTTAGCTGACAATCTCTCGGAGCAGTACTTC,CASSLADNLSEQYF
TRBJ2-7,.,.,TRBV4-2,TGTGCCAGCAGCCAAGCTCTGTCAGGGCCCTACGAGCAGTACTTC,CASSQALSGPYEQYF
TRBJ1-1,.,.,TRBV11-2,TGTGCCAGCAGCTTAGTGTGGGGGGCTGCGAACACTGAAGCTTTCTTT,CASSLVWGAANTEAFF
TRBJ2-1,TRBD2,few,TRBV5-1,TGCGCCAGCAGCTTAAAGCGGGAAAACAATGAGCAGTTCTTC,CASSLKRENNEQFF
TRBJ1-2,.,.,TRBV4-2,TGTGCCAGCAGCCCCCGAGTGGCGGGAGGTGACGGTGGCTACACCTTC,CASSPRVAGGDGGYTF
TRBJ1-1,TRBD1,.,TRBV7-9,TGTGCCAGCAGCCGGGGGGACAGTGAAGCTTTCTTT,CASSRGDSEAFF
TRBJ1-4,.,once,TRBV30,TGTGCCTGGAGTCCGGACGGCCCCAATGAAAAACTGTTTTTT,CAWSPDGPNEKLFF
TRBJ1-2,.,.,TRBV2,TGTGCCAGCAAGTACTCCGGGACGGGCTATGGCTACACCTTC,CASKYSGTGYGYTF
TRBJ2-7,TRBD1,.,TRBV30,TGTGCCTGGACAGGGGGCTCTAGCTCCTACGAGCAGTACTTC,CAWTGGSSSYEQYF
TRBJ2-1,.,.,TRBV27,TGTGCCAGCAGTTTATCGGAGATTACGTACTACAATGAGCAGTTCTTC,CASSLSEITYYNEQFF
TRBJ2-2,TRBD1,few,TRBV5-1,TGCGCCACGGCGGACGGGACAGCGAACACCGGGGAGCTGTTTTTT,CATADGTANTGELFF
TRBJ1-5,.,few,TRBV6-1,TGTGCCAGCAGTGAAATGTGGGGGGTCGGCAATCAGCCCCAGCATTTT,CASSEMWGVGNQPQHF
TRBJ1-1,.,.,TRBV13,TGTGCCAGCAGCTTGGAGGGGGGGACCCCTGAAGCTTTCTTT,CASSLEGGTPEAFF
TRBJ2-5,.,.,TRBV4-1,TGCGCCAGCAGCCCGTCGACTAATAGGGAGACCCAGTACTTC,CASSPSTNRETQYF
TRBJ1-4,.,.,TRBV4-3,TGCGCCAGCAGCCGAGGGGACCGCCAGGGCAGAGAAAAACTGTTTTTT,CASSRGDRQGREKLFF
TRBJ2-2,.,.,TRBV11-3,TGTGCCAGCAGCTTGGACCGGTGGACCGGGGAGCTGTTTTTT,CASSLDRWTGELFF
TRBJ2-1,.,.,TRBV6-5,TGTGCCAGCAGTTACTCTCCTGCCGTCGGTGAGCAGTTCTTC,CASSYSPAVGEQFF
TRBJ1-2,.,.,TRBV7-2,TGTGCCAGCGGACCCTACACCTTC,CASGPYTF
TRBJ2-7,TRBD2,few,TRBV6-1,TGTGCCAGCAGTGTTCTAGCGGGAGCTTACTACGAGCAGTACTTC,CASSVLAGAYYEQYF
TRBJ1-3,TRBD1,.,TRBV19,TGTGCCAGTAGTATCCCTGGACAGGGGGCTGGAAACACCATATATTTT,CASSIPGQGAGNTIYF
TRBJ1-2,.,.,TRBV19,TGTGCCAGCCGGATTTACGATGGCTACACCTTC,CASRIYDGYTF
TRBJ1-1,TRBD1,once,TRBV11-2,TGTGCCAGCAGCTTAGGTCGCGGTCGCGACAGGGTGAACACTGAAGCTTTCTTT,CASSLGRGRDRVNTEAFF
TRBJ2-1,.,.,TRBV11-1,TGTGCCAGCAGCTTAGAGTGGGGTTCCTACAATGAGCAGTTCTTC,CASSLEWGSYNEQFF
TRBJ2-1,TRBD1,.,TRBV2,TGTGCCACCTCACCCACAGGGGATCATGAGCAGTTCTTC,CATSPTGDHEQFF
TRBJ1-2,.,.,TRBV19,TGTGCCAGTAGTATACAGGTCTGGGAAAACGGGGATGGCTACACCTTC,CASSIQVWENGDGYTF
TRBJ2-3,.,once,TRBV7-9,TGTGCCAGCAGCTTACGGGACCGTAGCACAGATACGCAGTATTTT,CASSLRDRSTDTQYF
TRBJ2-5,TRBD2,.,TRBV6-1,TGTGCCACCACTAGCGGGGGGCAAGAGACCCAGTACTTC,CATTSGGQETQYF
TRBJ2-1,.,.,TRBV7-6,TGTGCCAGCAGCTTAGAGATTGGGGCAGGGCGCAATGAGCAGTTCTTC,CASSLEIGAGRNEQFF
TRBJ2-2,TRBD2,.,TRBV30,TGTGCGCAGACATTAGCGGGAGCATCGGGGGAGCTGTTTTTT,CAQTLAGASGELFF
TRBJ1-1,.,.,TRBV30,TGTGCCTGGAGTACCGGAGCCCTGAACACTGAAGCTTTCTTT,CAWSTGALNTEAFF
TRBJ2-3,.,.,TRBV7-2,TGTGCCAGCAGCTTAGTCGGGGGCTGGGCAGATACGCAGTATTTT,CASSLVGGWADTQYF
TRBJ2-3,.,.,TRBV5-6,TGTGCCAGCAGCTCCCCTGTTTGGGCAGCCAGCCTCCCCACAGATACGCAGTATTTT,CASSSPVWAASLPTDTQYF
TRBJ2-7,TRBD1,once,TRBV9,TGTGCCAGCAGCGTAGGATCCGACAGGGTTTCCGAGCAGTACTTC,CASSVGSDRVSEQYF
TRBJ2-3,.,.,TRBV6-1,TGTGCCAGCAGTGAAAGTCCAGGGGGGGCAGATACGCAGTATTTT,CASSESPGGADTQYF
TRBJ1-4,.,.,TRBV7-9,TGTGCCAGCAGCTTAGAAGGGGCAACTAATGAAAAACTGTTTTTT,CASSLEGATNEKLFF